The 8 T cell receptor beta chains presented below share a single source sample, sequenced in a study of blood T cell repertoires in COVID-19. The protocol was immunoSEQ multiplex PCR, while the TCRdb copy is restricted to in-frame clones and leaves out a portion. The data show 200,000 to 300,000 clones, with 86% seen just once and roughly 2% held by the top ten. The sequenced sample was PBMCs or T cells enriched from blood (not recorded which). These receptors came from a woman aged 45 to 65 who had recovered from COVID-19.

The chain recombines TRBV7-6 with TRBJ2-1; maybe TRBD1 (6 bases). Germline assignment: CDR1 SGHVS and CDR2 FNYEAQ. Trimming stripped 5 bases from V and 0 bases from J, with 11 bases between. This CDR3 is built from 15 residues. The CDR3 nucleotides are TGTGCCAGCAGCGGGACATATAGCTCCTACAATGAGCAGTTCTTC. It specifies CASSGTYSSYNEQFF.

This clone appeared a few times. This chain connects TRBV28 to TRBJ2-3; perhaps TRBD1 as D (6 bases). Germline CDR1 and CDR2: MDHEN and SYDVKM. This CDR3 has 17 residues. V lost 5 bases and J lost 0, with 18 bases in between. The CDR3 coding sequence is TGTGCCAGCAGTCCCTCCCCAGGGGCCACTAGCACAGATACGCAGTATTTT. Its protein is CASSPSPGATSTDTQYF.

The rearrangement links TRBV24-1 to TRBJ2-3, with TRBD2 matching 11 bases. Germline assignment: CDR1 KGHDR and CDR2 SFDVKD. V lost 8 bases and J lost 5; bases outside the gene matches: 8. The CDR3 sequence is 15 residues long. The chain's CDR3 is CATMTSGKGGDTQYF. The DNA of the CDR3 is TGTGCCACCATGACTAGCGGGAAAGGCGGAGATACGCAGTATTTT.

In its sample, this clone was seen a few times. The chain employs TRBV9 and TRBJ1-2, with 8 bases aligning to TRBD1. The CDR3 is 17 residues long. Germline V lookup: CDR1 SGDLS, CDR2 YYNGEE. J was trimmed by 8 bases and V by 4 bases; bases with no gene match: 19. CDR3 sequence reads: CASSPGRATGVRDGYTF. The DNA for the CDR3 is TGTGCCAGCAGCCCGGGACGAGCGACAGGGGTACGCGACGGCTACACCTTC.

This clone was counted a few times. The chain couples TRBV5-4 to TRBJ1-2; 11 nucleotides align to TRBD1. Germline-derived CDR1 and CDR2 are SGHNT and YYREEE (reference sequence). This CDR3 region has 15 residues. The junction had 11 bases not matched to a gene; V was cut back by 5 bases and J by 8 bases. The CDR3 DNA is TGTGCCAGCAGGGGACAGGGGGGATCCCCATGGGGCTACACCTTC. Its translation is CASRGQGGSPWGYTF.

DNA of the CDR3: TGTGCCAGCAGCGTCGACAGGGCAGGGAACAATGAGCAGTTCTTC. Protein: CASSVDRAGNNEQFF. V and J are TRBV9 and TRBJ2-1; 7 bases match TRBD1. The J segment lost 5 bases and the V segment lost 2 bases, leaving 7 bases of the junction unmatched. The CDR3 contains 15 residues. CDR1 SGDLS and CDR2 YYNGEE come from the germline V gene.

This clone occurred once. V and J are TRBV5-1 and TRBJ1-2; TRBD1 matches 7 bases. V trimming: 0 bases; J trimming: 3 bases; junction bases outside the gene matches: 5. Germline assignment: CDR1 SGHRS and CDR2 YFSETQ. The CDR3 extends over 15 amino acids. The CDR3 DNA is TGCGCCAGCAGCTTGGCGCCGGGGACAGACTATGGCTACACCTTC. Its translation is CASSLAPGTDYGYTF.

The J gene is TRBJ2-7, the V gene TRBV30, with TRBD2 matching 10 bases. V shed 5 bases, J shed 12 bases, and the junction held 10 bases outside the gene matches. In germline, CDR1 is GTSNPN, CDR2 SVGIG (reference sequence). The CDR3 runs 12 residues. CDR3 sequence reads: CAWGLAGDHRYF. The CDR3 coding sequence is TGTGCCTGGGGGCTAGCGGGAGATCACCGGTACTTC.